The 23 T cell receptor beta chains below all came from one sample that was sequenced in a study of cytomegalovirus exposure and HLA in healthy donors. Vbeta (60) and Jbeta (13) primers were used in the PCR. Produced via immunoSEQ multiplex PCR; TCRdb's table is partial and in-frame only. The sample lists under 200,000 clones; 75% were seen once. Sequenced: PBMCs. Receptors were obtained from a female donor in good health and CMV-seronegative.

V is TRBV27 and J is TRBJ2-3; possibly TRBD1 for D (6 bases). CDR1 is MNHEY and CDR2 is SMNVEV in the germline V gene (reference sequence). The CDR3 has 15 amino acids. Trimming stripped 5 bases from V and 0 bases from J, with 12 bases between. The DNA of the CDR3 is TGTGCCAGCAGTCCCCAGGGGTTAAGCACAGATACGCAGTATTTT. Translation: CASSPQGLSTDTQYF.

The chain links TRBV5-8 to TRBJ2-1, with TRBD2 as a possible D gene (6 bases). The CDR3 length is 15 residues. The germline CDR1 and CDR2 sequences are SGHTS and YDEGEE. The V gene lost 4 bases and the J gene lost 7 bases, with 18 bases spanning the gap. The chain's CDR3 is CASSHREGRWNEQFF. CDR3 DNA: TGTGCCAGCAGCCATCGAGAGGGGAGGTGGAATGAGCAGTTCTTC.

CDR3 in amino acids: CASRDRGNSYEQYF. For the CDR3, the DNA is TGTGCCAGCAGGGACAGGGGTAACTCCTACGAGCAGTACTTC. The chain combines TRBV6-5 with TRBJ2-7; TRBD1 matches 9 bases. The CDR3 runs 14 residues. The germline gives CDR1 MNHEY, CDR2 SVGAGI. V gave up 6 bases and J gave up 0 bases; unmatched junction bases: 3.

This chain joins TRBV7-9 and TRBJ1-2, with a tentative D call TRBD1 (5 bases). Germline V CDR1 and CDR2: SEHNR, FQNEAQ (reference sequence). V was shortened by 2 bases and J by 3 bases, with 10 bases between the two germline ends. This CDR3 comprises 14 residues. This chain's CDR3 is CASSLSGADYGYTF. The CDR3 DNA sequence: TGTGCCAGCAGCTTAAGTGGGGCGGACTATGGCTACACCTTC.

CDR3 nucleotide sequence: TGTGCCAGCAGCAGGGGACAGAGTCCATACGAGCAGTACTTC. Protein: CASSRGQSPYEQYF. The rearrangement joins TRBV2 to TRBJ2-7, with TRBD1 matching over 7 bases. V dropped 6 bases and J dropped 4; count of bases not matched to a gene: 9. This CDR3 contains 14 residues. The V gene's germline CDR1 is SNHLY and CDR2 FYNNEI.

This clone was recorded a few times. This chain connects TRBV4-3 to TRBJ1-6; maybe TRBD1 (5 bases). Trimming cost V 0 bases and J 6 bases, with 12 bases left between them. Germline assignment: CDR1 LGHNA and CDR2 YSLEER. This CDR3 has 16 residues. The CDR3 DNA is TGCGCCAGCAGCCAAGATAGGGCAGGGCGTAATTCACCCCTCCACTTT. Protein sequence: CASSQDRAGRNSPLHF.

V usage is TRBV6-6 and J usage is TRBJ1-1, with D uncertain. Germline-derived CDR1 and CDR2 are MNHNY and SVGAGI (reference sequence). V lost 2 bases to trimming and J lost 7 bases, with 8 bases between them. CDR3 length: 12 residues. The DNA of the CDR3 is TGTGCCAGCAGTTACGGTGTCAGTGAAGCTTTCTTT. It encodes CASSYGVSEAFF.

The rearrangement uses TRBV4-3 and TRBJ2-3; possible D gene TRBD2, 6 bases. The germline V gene has CDR1 LGHNA and CDR2 YSLEER. This CDR3 spans 13 amino acids. V was cut by 0 bases and J by 11 bases, with 12 bases left in between. The CDR3 loop reads CASSQDPRREQYF. CDR3 coding DNA: TGCGCCAGCAGCCAAGATCCGCGGCGGGAGCAGTATTTT.

CDR3 loop: CASSLDLVQGSNGYTF. The CDR3 nucleotides are TGTGCCAGCAGCTTAGACTTAGTTCAGGGGTCCAATGGCTACACCTTC. This sequence joins TRBV7-2 and TRBJ1-2, with TRBD1 as a possible D gene (6 bases). V was cut by 1 base and J by 6 bases, with 18 bases left in between. Germline CDR1 reads SGHTA; CDR2 reads FQGNSA. This CDR3 contains 16 residues.

There are a few counts of this clone. V gene TRBV6-5 combines with J gene TRBJ1-1, with D possibly TRBD1 on 5 matching bases. CDR1 is MNHEY and CDR2 is SVGAGI in the germline V gene. Between the trimmed V and J ends, which lost 5 bases and 4 bases, there was a span of 11 bases. The CDR3 runs 13 residues. The CDR3 DNA is TGTGCCAGCAGTCCCTCCGGGGGCACTGAAGCTTTCTTT. Residues: CASSPSGGTEAFF.

The genes are TRBV30 and TRBJ1-1, with D possibly being TRBD1 (5 bases). Per germline, CDR1 GTSNPN and CDR2 SVGIG (reference sequence). V gave up 6 bases and J gave up 1 base, with 9 bases separating them. The CDR3 runs 12 residues. The CDR3 is CACWQGNTEAFF. CDR3 bases: TGTGCCTGTTGGCAGGGGAACACTGAAGCTTTCTTT.

The chain employs TRBV7-9 and TRBJ2-5; 8 positions match TRBD2. Looked up from germline, CDR1 is SEHNR and CDR2 is FQNEAQ (reference sequence). V lost 3 bases and J lost 4; bases outside the gene matches: 1. The CDR3 contains 13 residues. For the CDR3, the DNA is TGTGCCAGCAGCTTCGGGGGGGGAGAGACCCAGTACTTC. Translation gives CASSFGGGETQYF. Together with reference TRBV7-9 and TRBJ2-5, the CDR3 gives the full variable domain: DTGVSQNPRHKITKRGQNVTFRCDPISEHNRLYWYRQTLGQGPEFLTYFQNEAQLEKSRLLSDRFSAERPKGSFSTLEIQRTEQGDSAMYLCASSFGGGETQYFGPGTRLLVL.

This chain links TRBV11-2 with TRBJ2-5; possible D gene TRBD2, 6 bases. The CDR3 length is 15 residues. Trimming took off 4 bases at V and 11 bases at J, with 23 bases between the two ends. Germline CDR1 reads SGHAT; CDR2 reads FQNNGV. The CDR3 is CASSWGEAGVSSQYF. CDR3 nucleotide sequence: TGTGCCAGCAGCTGGGGGGAAGCGGGCGTTTCCTCTCAGTACTTC.

J is TRBJ2-1 and V is TRBV4-2; no firm D call. The CDR3 extends over 15 amino acids. Trimming cost V 0 bases and J 7 bases, with 13 bases left between them. In germline, CDR1 is LGHNA, CDR2 YNFKEQ. The CDR3 here is CASSQDLSLGNEQFF. DNA for the CDR3: TGTGCCAGCAGCCAAGATCTATCCCTCGGGAATGAGCAGTTCTTC.

The chain recombines TRBV10-3 with TRBJ2-7; 12 bases agree with TRBD1. The V gene end was trimmed by 2 bases and the J gene end by 2 bases; junction bases not matched to a gene: 4. The CDR3 consists of 16 residues. Germline CDR1 and CDR2: ENHRY and SYGVKD. DNA for the CDR3: TGTGCCATCAGTGAGACCGGGACAGGGGGCGCCTACGAGCAGTACTTC. It translates to CAISETGTGGAYEQYF.

The table lists this clone with a count of one. V gene TRBV21-1 combines with J gene TRBJ1-4; the D call of TRBD1 is as the table states it, not checked on the DNA. TRBV21-1 constitutes a pseudogene. The CDR3 has 17 residues. The CDR3 loop reads CASSKVRWTGNYEKLFF. DNA of the CDR3: TGTGCCAGCAGCAAAGTGAGGTGGACAGGGAATTATGAAAAACTGTTTTTT.

The V and J genes are TRBV6-5 and TRBJ2-5; D is perhaps TRBD2 (6 bases). The end of the DNA is better explained by TRBJ2-7, so the J call may be wrong. Germline V gives CDR1 MNHEY, CDR2 SVGAGI. This CDR3 contains 14 residues. The CDR3 region has the DNA TGTGCCAGCAGTTACGACGGGAGCCCCGCCGAGCAGTACTTC. Its protein is CASSYDGSPAEQYF.

The chain carries TRBV4-1 and TRBJ1-2; 8 bases are shared with TRBD1. The length of the CDR3 is 19 residues. The V gene's germline CDR1 is MGHRA and CDR2 YSYEKL. The junction had 22 bases not matched to a gene; V was cut back by 4 bases and J by 6 bases. The CDR3 reads CASSPRTGLFRGASHGYTF. The CDR3 DNA follows: TGCGCCAGCAGCCCGAGGACAGGGCTGTTTAGAGGGGCTAGTCATGGCTACACCTTC.

The rearrangement links TRBV5-1 to TRBJ1-1; no reliable D call. Trimming pared 4 bases from V and 5 bases from J, leaving 15 bases between. CDR1 SGHRS and CDR2 YFSETQ come from the germline V gene. The CDR3 is 14 amino acids. In DNA form, the CDR3 reads TGCGCCAGCAGCCGGGAAGGTGAGTCGACTGAAGCTTTCTTT. Translated: CASSREGESTEAFF.

The V call is TRBV30, the J call TRBJ1-2; D may be TRBD1 (6 bases). Germline V lookup: CDR1 GTSNPN, CDR2 SVGIG (reference sequence). The V and J ends lost 1 base and 3 bases respectively, with 18 bases between them. The CDR3 sequence is 16 residues long. The CDR3 nucleotides are TGTGCCTGGAGTGAACCTAGCCCCCGACAGGACTATGGCTACACCTTC. It codes for CAWSEPSPRQDYGYTF.

The chain carries TRBV6-6 and TRBJ2-7; TRBD1 is a possible D gene (6 bases). Trimming took 5 bases from V and 2 from J, leaving 13 bases between them. The CDR3 length is 14 residues. Germline CDR1 is MNHNY and CDR2 is SVGAGI (reference sequence). The CDR3 here is CASSGRQETYEQYF. The CDR3 DNA reads as TGTGCCAGCAGTGGCAGACAGGAAACCTACGAGCAGTACTTC.

This rearrangement joins TRBV10-3 to TRBJ2-7, with 8 bases aligning to TRBD1. J lost 4 bases, V lost 2 bases, and 13 bases had no gene match. The CDR3 has 17 residues. Germline loops: CDR1 ENHRY, CDR2 SYGVKD. In nucleotides, the CDR3 is TGTGCCATCAGTGAGGAATTTGGGACAGGAGTCCTTTACGAGCAGTACTTC. Its protein product is CAISEEFGTGVLYEQYF.

This clone occurred once. V gene TRBV5-1 combines with J gene TRBJ2-1, with D unresolved. Trimming pared 0 bases from V and 9 bases from J, leaving 10 bases between. The germline V gene has CDR1 SGHRS and CDR2 YFSETQ. The CDR3 runs 13 residues. The CDR3 is CASSLGQGVEQFF. Here the CDR3 DNA reads TGCGCCAGCAGCTTGGGACAAGGTGTTGAGCAGTTCTTC.